This T cell receptor (beta chain) was sequenced in a study of PD-1 blockade in classical Hodgkin lymphoma. Across the study: Nivolumab was given intravenously to patients at 3 mg/kg every 2 weeks.

General study findings and limits: Baseline TCR diversity was reportedly lower in newly diagnosed patients than healthy donors. By C4D1, CD4+ diversity increased significantly, especially in complete responders. Complete responders matched newly diagnosed patients in baseline diversity.

Every patient had relapsed following autologous stem cell transplantation, and cohorts differed in brentuximab vedotin exposure. Generated by immunoSEQ multiplex PCR, the TCRdb table keeps only in-frame clones and is missing some. In the table there are 80,000 to 100,000 clones, roughly 92% of which are singletons. Germline V gives CDR1 SGHVS, CDR2 FQNEAQ. This CDR3 spans 15 amino acids. The V and J ends lost 5 bases and 4 bases respectively, with 18 bases between them. This clone was seen just once. Its antigen remains unidentified. The gene calls are TRBV7-8 and TRBJ2-7, with a weak D call TRBD2 (5 bases). The starting material was peripheral blood mononuclear cells (PBMCs), obtained at baseline. This receptor was obtained from a human donor with classical Hodgkin lymphoma. The CDR3 region is CASSLRPGRDYEQYF. CDR3 coding DNA: TGTGCCAGCAGCCTCAGGCCGGGGAGAGATTACGAGCAGTACTTC. Full variable domain (remainder filled in from reference TRBV7-8 and TRBJ2-7): GAGVSQSPRYKVAKRGQDVALRCDPISGHVSLFWYQQALGQGPEFLTYFQNEAQLDKSGLPSDRFFAERPEGSVSTLKIQRTQQEDSAVYLCASSLRPGRDYEQYFGPGTRLTVT.